A single sample gave rise to the 9 T cell receptor beta chains below, sequenced in a study of CD4 T cell repertoires in COVID-19. Profiled with immunoSEQ multiplex PCR; TCRdb holds only in-frame clones, not every one. The sample has approximately 75,000 clones; under 90% are singletons. The source material was CD4+ T cells from peripheral blood, sampled after recovery from COVID-19. All receptors come from a human donor who had COVID-19.

In the case of this clone: At one boundary the junction diverges from the germline segment, which might be a read error. This chain uses TRBV7-2 with TRBJ2-5; D is unresolved. This CDR3 region has 13 residues. The V gene's germline CDR1 is SGHTA and CDR2 FQGNSA. The CDR3 DNA is TGTGCCAGCAGTTTAGGAGTGTCGGAGACCCAGTACTTC. Protein: CASSLGVSETQYF.

The chain combines TRBV2 with TRBJ1-1; maybe TRBD1 (6 bases). The CDR3 runs to 16 residues. CDR1 and CDR2 (germline): SNHLY, FYNNEI. Deletions cut 2 bases from V and 4 bases from J, with 17 bases between. The CDR3 is CASSEPWPGAFTEAFF. The CDR3, as DNA: TGTGCCAGCAGTGAACCCTGGCCAGGGGCATTCACTGAAGCTTTCTTT.

The chain has TRBV4-1 and TRBJ2-7; maybe TRBD2 (6 bases). The CDR3 contains 15 residues. Germline V gene lookup returns CDR1 MGHRA and CDR2 YSYEKL. Trimming stripped 2 bases from V and 4 bases from J, with 15 bases between. CDR3 sequence: CASSQPGTSTYEQYF. In DNA form, the CDR3 reads TGCGCCAGCAGCCAACCCGGGACTTCTACTTACGAGCAGTACTTC.

V gene TRBV21-1 combines with J gene TRBJ2-7; the DNA was not compared with TRBD2, the D call given in the table. TRBV21-1 is termed a pseudogene. CDR3 length: 16 residues. The CDR3 protein is CASSKNRVLRPYEQYF. The CDR3, as DNA: TGTGCCAGCAGCAAAAACCGGGTCTTAAGGCCATACGAGCAGTACTTC.

The rearrangement joins TRBV10-3 to TRBJ2-7; D gene ambiguous. Germline CDR1 reads ENHRY; CDR2 reads SYGVKD. This CDR3 region has 14 residues. V lost 2 bases and J lost 6, with 14 bases in between. CDR3 protein: CAISEGVRQGEQYF. The CDR3 DNA reads TGTGCCATCAGTGAGGGGGTCCGACAAGGCGAGCAGTACTTC.

Only one count was recorded for this clone. V is TRBV3-1 (or the pseudogene TRBV3-2) and J is TRBJ2-7, with TRBD2 matching 10 bases. The CDR3 runs to 17 residues. After removal of 2 bases from V and 9 bases from J, the junction contained 16 bases not matched to a gene. Germline CDR1 reads LGHDT; CDR2 reads YNNKEL (reference sequence). The CDR3 sequence is CASSQFLLLAGQQGQYF. CDR3 in DNA: TGTGCCAGCAGCCAATTCCTTCTACTAGCGGGACAGCAGGGGCAGTACTTC.

V and J are TRBV4-2 and TRBJ1-4; perhaps TRBD1 as D (6 bases). The V gene's germline CDR1 is LGHNA and CDR2 YNFKEQ. The CDR3 extends over 15 amino acids. V dropped 4 bases and J dropped 4 bases, with 13 bases sitting between them. The CDR3 sequence is CASSPQGLGNEKLFF. The CDR3 bases are TGTGCCAGCAGCCCGCAGGGGCTCGGTAATGAAAAACTGTTTTTT.

The genes are TRBV6-5 and TRBJ1-3, with D possibly being TRBD1 (5 bases). Germline CDR1 is MNHEY and CDR2 is SVGAGI. The CDR3 consists of 13 residues. V lost 7 bases and J 4 bases, leaving 11 bases between the germline ends. The CDR3 here is CASTQGTGNTIYF. CDR3 coding DNA: TGTGCCAGCACGCAGGGTACCGGAAACACCATATATTTT.

This clone was observed a few times. The rearrangement uses TRBV7-9 and TRBJ1-1; possible D gene TRBD1, 6 bases. The CDR3 has 14 amino acids. Trimming cost V 5 bases and J 4 bases, with 14 bases left between them. CDR1 SEHNR and CDR2 FQNEAQ come from the germline V gene (reference sequence). The CDR3 loop reads CASSTSGDITEAFF. The CDR3 nucleotides read TGTGCCAGCAGCACCTCAGGGGACATCACTGAAGCTTTCTTT.